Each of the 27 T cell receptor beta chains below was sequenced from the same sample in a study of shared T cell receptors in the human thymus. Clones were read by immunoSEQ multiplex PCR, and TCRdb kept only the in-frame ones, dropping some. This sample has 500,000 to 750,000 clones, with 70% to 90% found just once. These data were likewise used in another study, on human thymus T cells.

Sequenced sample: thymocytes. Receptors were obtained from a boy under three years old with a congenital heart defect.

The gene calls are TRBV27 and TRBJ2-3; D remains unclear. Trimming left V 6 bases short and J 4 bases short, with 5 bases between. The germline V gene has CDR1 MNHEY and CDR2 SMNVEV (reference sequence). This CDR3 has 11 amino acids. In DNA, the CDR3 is TGTGCCAGCAGAGCCCCAGATACGCAGTATTTT. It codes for CASRAPDTQYF.

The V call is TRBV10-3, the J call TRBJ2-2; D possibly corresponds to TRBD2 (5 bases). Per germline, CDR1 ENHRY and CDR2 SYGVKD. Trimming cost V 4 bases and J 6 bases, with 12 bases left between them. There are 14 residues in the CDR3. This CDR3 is CAISGYIGAGELFF. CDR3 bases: TGTGCCATCAGTGGTTATATCGGGGCCGGGGAGCTGTTTTTT.

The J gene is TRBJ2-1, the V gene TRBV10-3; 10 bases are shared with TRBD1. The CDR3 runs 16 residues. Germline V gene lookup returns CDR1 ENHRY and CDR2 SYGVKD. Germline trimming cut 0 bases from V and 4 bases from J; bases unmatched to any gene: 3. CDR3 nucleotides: TGTGCCATCAGTGAGTCCTGGGACAGGGGTTACAATGAGCAGTTCTTC. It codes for CAISESWDRGYNEQFF.

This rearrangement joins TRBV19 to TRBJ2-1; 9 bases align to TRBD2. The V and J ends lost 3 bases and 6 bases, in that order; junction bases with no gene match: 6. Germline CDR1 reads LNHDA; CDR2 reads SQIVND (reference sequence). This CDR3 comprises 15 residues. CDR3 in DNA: TGTGCCAGTAGTATCGAGCAGCGGGAGGTCAATGAGCAGTTCTTC. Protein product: CASSIEQREVNEQFF. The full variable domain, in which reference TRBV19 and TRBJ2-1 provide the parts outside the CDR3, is DGGITQSPKYLFRKEGQNVTLSCEQNLNHDAMYWYRQDPGQGLRLIYYSQIVNDFQKGDIAEGYSVSREKKESFPLTVTSAQKNPTAFYLCASSIEQREVNEQFFGPGTRLTVL.

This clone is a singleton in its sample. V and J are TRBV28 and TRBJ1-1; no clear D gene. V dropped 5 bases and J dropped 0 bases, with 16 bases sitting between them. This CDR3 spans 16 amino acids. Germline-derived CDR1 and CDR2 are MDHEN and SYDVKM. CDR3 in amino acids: CASSQRHRPMNTEAFF. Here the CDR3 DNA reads TGTGCCAGCAGTCAAAGACACCGACCGATGAACACTGAAGCTTTCTTT.

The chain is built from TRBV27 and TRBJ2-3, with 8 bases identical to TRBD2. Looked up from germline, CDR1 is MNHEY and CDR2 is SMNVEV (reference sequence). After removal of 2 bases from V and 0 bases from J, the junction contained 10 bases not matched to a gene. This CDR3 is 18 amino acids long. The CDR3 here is CASSLGREEPTSTDTQYF. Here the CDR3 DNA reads TGTGCCAGCAGTTTAGGGCGGGAGGAACCTACTAGCACAGATACGCAGTATTTT.

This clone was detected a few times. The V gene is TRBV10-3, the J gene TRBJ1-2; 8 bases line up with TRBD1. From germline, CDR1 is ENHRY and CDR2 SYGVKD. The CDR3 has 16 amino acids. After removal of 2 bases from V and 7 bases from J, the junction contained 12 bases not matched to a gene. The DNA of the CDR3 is TGTGCCATCAGTGAGACGAGACAGGGGAGAAGCTTTGGCTACACCTTC. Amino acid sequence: CAISETRQGRSFGYTF.

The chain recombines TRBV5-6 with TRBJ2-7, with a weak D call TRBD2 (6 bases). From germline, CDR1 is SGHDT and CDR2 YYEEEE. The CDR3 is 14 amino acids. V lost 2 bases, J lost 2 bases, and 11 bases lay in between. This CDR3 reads CASSFFSGAYEQYF. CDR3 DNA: TGTGCCAGCAGCTTCTTTAGCGGCGCCTACGAGCAGTACTTC. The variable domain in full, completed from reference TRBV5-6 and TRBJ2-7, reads DAGVTQSPTHLIKTRGQQVTLRCSPKSGHDTVSWYQQALGQGPQFIFQYYEEEERQRGNFPDRFSGHQFPNYSSELNVNALLLGDSALYLCASSFFSGAYEQYFGPGTRLTVT.

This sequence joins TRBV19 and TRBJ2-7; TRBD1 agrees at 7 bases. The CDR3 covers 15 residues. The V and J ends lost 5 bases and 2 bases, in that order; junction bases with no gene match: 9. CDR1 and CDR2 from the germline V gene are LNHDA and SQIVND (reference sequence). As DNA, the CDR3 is TGTGCCAGTAGTGGGTCCGGGACAGACCCCTACGAGCAGTACTTC. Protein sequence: CASSGSGTDPYEQYF.

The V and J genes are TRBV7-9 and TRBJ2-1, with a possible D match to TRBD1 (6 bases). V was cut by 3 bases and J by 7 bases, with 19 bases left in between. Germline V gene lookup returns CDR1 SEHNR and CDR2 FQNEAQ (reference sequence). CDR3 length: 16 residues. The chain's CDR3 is CASSFIAGDWMNEQFF. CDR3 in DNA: TGTGCCAGCAGCTTCATAGCAGGGGATTGGATGAATGAGCAGTTCTTC.

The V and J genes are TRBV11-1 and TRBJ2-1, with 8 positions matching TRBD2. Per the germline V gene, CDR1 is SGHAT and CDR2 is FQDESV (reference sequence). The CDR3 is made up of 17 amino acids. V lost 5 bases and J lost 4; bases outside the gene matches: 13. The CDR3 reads CASSPGSGSPEYNEQFF. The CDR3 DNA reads TGTGCCAGCAGCCCGGGGAGCGGGAGCCCTGAGTACAATGAGCAGTTCTTC.

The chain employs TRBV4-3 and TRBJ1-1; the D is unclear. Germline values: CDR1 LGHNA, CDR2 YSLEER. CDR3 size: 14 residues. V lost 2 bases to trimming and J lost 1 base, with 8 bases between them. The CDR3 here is CASSQRDRNTEAFF. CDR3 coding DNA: TGCGCCAGCAGCCAACGAGATCGGAACACTGAAGCTTTCTTT.

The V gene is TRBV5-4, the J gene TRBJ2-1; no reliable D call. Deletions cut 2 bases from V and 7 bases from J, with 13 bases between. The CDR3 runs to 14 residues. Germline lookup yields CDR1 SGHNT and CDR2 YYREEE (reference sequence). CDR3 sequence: CASSLRRVRNEQFF. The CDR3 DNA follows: TGTGCCAGCAGCTTACGTCGAGTTCGGAATGAGCAGTTCTTC.

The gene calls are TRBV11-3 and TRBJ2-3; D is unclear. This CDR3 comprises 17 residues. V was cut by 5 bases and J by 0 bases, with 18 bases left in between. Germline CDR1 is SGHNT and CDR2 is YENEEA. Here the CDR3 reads CASSPMLGGLSTDTQYF. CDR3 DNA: TGTGCCAGCAGCCCAATGTTAGGCGGCTTGAGCACAGATACGCAGTATTTT.

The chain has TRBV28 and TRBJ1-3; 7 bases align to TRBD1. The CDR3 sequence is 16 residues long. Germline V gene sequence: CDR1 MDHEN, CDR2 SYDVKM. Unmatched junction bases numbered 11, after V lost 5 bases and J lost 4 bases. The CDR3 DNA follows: TGTGCCAGCAGTCCCCAGTTGGCAGGGGGAGGAAACACCATATATTTT. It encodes CASSPQLAGGGNTIYF.

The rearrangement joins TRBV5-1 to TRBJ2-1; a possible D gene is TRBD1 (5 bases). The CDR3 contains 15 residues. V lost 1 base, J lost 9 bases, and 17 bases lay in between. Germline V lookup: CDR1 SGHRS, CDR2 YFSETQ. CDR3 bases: TGCGCCAGCAGCTTGAGGCAGGGTAGGCGCATTGAGCAGTTCTTC. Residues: CASSLRQGRRIEQFF.

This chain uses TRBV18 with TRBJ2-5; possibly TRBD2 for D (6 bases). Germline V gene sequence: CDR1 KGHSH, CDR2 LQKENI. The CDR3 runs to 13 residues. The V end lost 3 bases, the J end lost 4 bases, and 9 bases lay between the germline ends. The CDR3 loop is CASSPGLLETQYF. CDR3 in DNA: TGTGCCAGCTCACCGGGACTCTTAGAGACCCAGTACTTC.

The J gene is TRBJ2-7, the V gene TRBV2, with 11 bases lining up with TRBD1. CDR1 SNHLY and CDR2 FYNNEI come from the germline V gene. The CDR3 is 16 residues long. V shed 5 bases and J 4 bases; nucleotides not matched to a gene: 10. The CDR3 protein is CASSTRGTGGLYEQYF. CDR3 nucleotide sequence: TGTGCCAGCAGTACTAGAGGGACAGGGGGTCTGTACGAGCAGTACTTC. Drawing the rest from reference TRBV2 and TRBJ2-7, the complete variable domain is EPEVTQTPSHQVTQMGQEVILRCVPISNHLYFYWYRQILGQKVEFLVSFYNNEISEKSEIFDDQFSVERPDGSNFTLKIRSTKLEDSAMYFCASSTRGTGGLYEQYFGPGTRLTVT.

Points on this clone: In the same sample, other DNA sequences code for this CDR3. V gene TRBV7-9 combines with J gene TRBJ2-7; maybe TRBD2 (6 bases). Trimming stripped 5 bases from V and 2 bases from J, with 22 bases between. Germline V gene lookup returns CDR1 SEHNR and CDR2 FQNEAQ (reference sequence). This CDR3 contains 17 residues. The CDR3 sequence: CASSLEGRRGLTYEQYF. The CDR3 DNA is TGTGCCAGCAGCCTAGAGGGACGGAGGGGATTAACCTACGAGCAGTACTTC.

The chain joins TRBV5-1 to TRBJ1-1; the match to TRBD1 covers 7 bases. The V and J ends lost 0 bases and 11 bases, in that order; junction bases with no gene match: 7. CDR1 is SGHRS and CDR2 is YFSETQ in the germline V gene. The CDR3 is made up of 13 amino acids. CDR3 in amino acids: CASSLVQGRKAFF. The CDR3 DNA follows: TGCGCCAGCAGCTTGGTACAGGGGAGGAAGGCTTTCTTT.

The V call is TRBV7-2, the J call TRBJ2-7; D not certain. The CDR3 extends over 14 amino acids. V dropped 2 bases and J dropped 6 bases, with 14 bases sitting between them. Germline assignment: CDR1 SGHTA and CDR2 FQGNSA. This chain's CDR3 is CASSLSHLGREQYF. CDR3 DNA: TGTGCCAGCAGCTTATCCCATTTGGGCCGCGAGCAGTACTTC. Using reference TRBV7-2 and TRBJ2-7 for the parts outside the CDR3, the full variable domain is GAGVSQSPSNKVTEKGKDVELRCDPISGHTALYWYRQSLGQGLEFLIYFQGNSAPDKSGLPSDRFSAERTGGSVSTLTIQRTQQEDSAVYLCASSLSHLGREQYFGPGTRLTVT.

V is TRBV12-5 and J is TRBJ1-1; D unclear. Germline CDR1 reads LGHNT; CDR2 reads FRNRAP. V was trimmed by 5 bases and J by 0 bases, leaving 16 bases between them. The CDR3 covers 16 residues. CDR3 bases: TGTGCTAGTGGTCCGAGGAGTATTCGGGTGAACACTGAAGCTTTCTTT. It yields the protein CASGPRSIRVNTEAFF.

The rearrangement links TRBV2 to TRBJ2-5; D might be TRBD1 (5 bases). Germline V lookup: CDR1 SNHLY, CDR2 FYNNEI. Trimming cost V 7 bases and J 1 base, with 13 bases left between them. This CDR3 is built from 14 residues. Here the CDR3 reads CASKGAACQETQYF. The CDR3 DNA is TGTGCCAGCAAAGGGGCGGCATGCCAAGAGACCCAGTACTTC.

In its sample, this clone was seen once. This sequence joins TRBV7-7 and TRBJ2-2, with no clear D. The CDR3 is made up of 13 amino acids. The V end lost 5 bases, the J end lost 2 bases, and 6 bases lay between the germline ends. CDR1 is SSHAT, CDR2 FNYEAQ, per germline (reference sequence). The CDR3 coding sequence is TGTGCCAGCAGCCCCACTAACACCGGGGAGCTGTTTTTT. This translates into CASSPTNTGELFF.

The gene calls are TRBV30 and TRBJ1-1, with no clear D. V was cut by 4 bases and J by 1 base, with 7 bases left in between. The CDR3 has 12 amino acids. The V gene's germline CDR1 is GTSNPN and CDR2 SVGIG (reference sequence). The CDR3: CAWTPGNTEAFF. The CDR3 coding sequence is TGTGCCTGGACACCAGGGAACACTGAAGCTTTCTTT. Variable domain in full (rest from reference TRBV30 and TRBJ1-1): SQTIHQWPATLVQPVGSPLSLECTVEGTSNPNLYWYRQAAGRGLQLLFYSVGIGQISSEVPQNLSASRPQDRQFILSSKKLLLSDSGFYLCAWTPGNTEAFFGQGTRLTVV.

The CDR3 nucleotides read TGTGCCAGCAGCCCGGGCGGGGCAGGGCCCGACGAGCAGTACTTC. Its protein product is CASSPGGAGPDEQYF. This chain joins TRBV7-2 and TRBJ2-7, with a possible D match to TRBD2 (6 bases). Germline CDR1 reads SGHTA; CDR2 reads FQGNSA. The CDR3 spans 15 residues. The germline V and J ends were trimmed by 5 bases and 5 bases, with 19 bases remaining between them. Complete variable domain (other parts from reference TRBV7-2 and TRBJ2-7): GAGVSQSPSNKVTEKGKDVELRCDPISGHTALYWYRQSLGQGLEFLIYFQGNSAPDKSGLPSDRFSAERTGGSVSTLTIQRTQQEDSAVYLCASSPGGAGPDEQYFGPGTRLTVT.

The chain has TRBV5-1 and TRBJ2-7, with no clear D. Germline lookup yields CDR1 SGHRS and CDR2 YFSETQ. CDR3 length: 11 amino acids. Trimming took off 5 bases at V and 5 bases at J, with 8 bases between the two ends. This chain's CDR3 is CASRRHDEQYF. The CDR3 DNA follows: TGCGCCAGCAGGAGACACGACGAGCAGTACTTC.